The next 31 T cell receptor beta chains were all read from a single sample in a study of shared clonotypes between healthy human individuals (TCRdb year 2020). Library creation used the immunoSEQ multiplex PCR assay. TCRdb limited this immuneACCESS table to in-frame rearrangements with V and J called. A share of clones is missing; checked studies link under half to unresolved V genes, and the rest is unexplained. The sample records about 490,000 clones, roughly 85% of which are singletons. The ten largest account for more than 10% of the sample. The sequencing sample was made of PBMCs. Receptors originate from a woman between 40 and 55 years old in good health. Some clones in this sample may be carry-over from other donors' samples.

This clone was detected a few times. This rearrangement joins TRBV7-3 to TRBJ2-1, with 9 bases that match TRBD2. This CDR3 is built from 13 residues. Germline CDR1 reads SGHTA; CDR2 reads FQGTGA. Losses at the gene ends were 7 bases for V and 6 bases for J; bases not matched to a gene: 4. The DNA of the CDR3 is TGTGCCAGCACGGCGGGAGGGCCCAATGAGCAGTTCTTC. It yields the protein CASTAGGPNEQFF. The full variable domain, with the rest looked up from reference TRBV7-3 and TRBJ2-1, is GAGVSQTPSNKVTEKGKYVELRCDPISGHTALYWYRQSLGQGPEFLIYFQGTGAADDSGLPNDRFFAVRPEGSVSTLKIQRTERGDSAVYLCASTAGGPNEQFFGPGTRLTVL.

The V and J genes are TRBV7-6 and TRBJ1-1, with 7 bases matching TRBD1. The CDR3 is 17 amino acids. Germline V gene lookup returns CDR1 SGHVS and CDR2 FNYEAQ. The V segment lost 5 bases and the J segment 0 bases; nucleotides outside the gene matches: 12. The CDR3 reads CASSTKGGWGMNTEAFF. The DNA for the CDR3 is TGTGCCAGCAGCACCAAAGGGGGCTGGGGCATGAACACTGAAGCTTTCTTT. Filled out from reference TRBV7-6 and TRBJ1-1, the complete variable domain reads GAGVSQSPRYKVTKRGQDVALRCDPISGHVSLYWYRQALGQGPEFLTYFNYEAQQDKSGLPNDRFSAERPEGSISTLTIQRTEQRDSAMYRCASSTKGGWGMNTEAFFGQGTRLTVV.

The chain combines TRBV14 with TRBJ2-5, with a weak D call TRBD1 (5 bases). The V and J ends lost 5 bases and 4 bases respectively, with 17 bases between them. The CDR3 has 15 amino acids. In germline, CDR1 is SGHDN, CDR2 FVKESK. This CDR3 is CASSSRGPGRETQYF. Written as DNA, the CDR3 is TGTGCCAGCAGCTCAAGGGGCCCAGGAAGAGAGACCCAGTACTTC. Full variable domain (missing parts from reference TRBV14 and TRBJ2-5): EAGVTQFPSHSVIEKGQTVTLRCDPISGHDNLYWYRRVMGKEIKFLLHFVKESKQDESGMPNNRFLAERTGGTYSTLKVQPAELEDSGVYFCASSSRGPGRETQYFGPGTRLLVL.

This clone was picked up one time. The chain couples TRBV4-2 to TRBJ2-5, with 10 bases lining up with TRBD2. The germline CDR1 and CDR2 sequences are LGHNA and YNFKEQ. The CDR3 is made up of 17 amino acids. V lost 6 bases, J lost 5 bases, and 15 bases stayed unmatched. CDR3 DNA: TGTGCCAGCAGAAGGACAGGGAGTCTAGCGGGAGTGGAGACCCAGTACTTC. It translates to CASRRTGSLAGVETQYF.

The gene calls are TRBV14 and TRBJ2-1; TRBD2 agrees at 8 bases. V trimming: 0 bases; J trimming: 4 bases; junction bases outside the gene matches: 2. There are 15 residues in the CDR3. Germline assignment: CDR1 SGHDN and CDR2 FVKESK. This CDR3 is CASSQELAGYNEQFF. CDR3 coding DNA: TGTGCCAGCAGCCAAGAATTAGCGGGATACAATGAGCAGTTCTTC.

This clone was seen only a few times. The V and J genes are TRBV6-1 and TRBJ1-1; the D is unclear. This CDR3 has 10 residues. Trimming pared 6 bases from V and 7 bases from J, leaving 6 bases between. The V gene's germline CDR1 is MNHNS and CDR2 SASEGT. Here the CDR3 DNA reads TGTGCCAGCAGGGCTCGTGAAGCTTTCTTT. Encoded protein: CASRAREAFF.

The CDR3 protein is CSVDRGGEDTQYF. CDR3 coding DNA: TGCAGCGTTGATAGGGGGGGCGAAGATACGCAGTATTTT. The V call is TRBV29-1, the J call TRBJ2-3, with D maybe TRBD2 (7 bases). Trimming removed 3 bases at V and 5 bases at J, with 12 bases between. Germline V lookup: CDR1 SQVTM, CDR2 ANQGSEA. The CDR3 sequence is 13 residues long.

This clone occurred once. The junction shows a germline mismatch at one end, possibly a read error. The chain links TRBV6-5 to TRBJ1-2; D is ambiguous. This CDR3 comprises 14 residues. Germline loops: CDR1 MNHEY, CDR2 SVGAGI. The CDR3 DNA follows: TGTGCCAGCAGGCGAGAGGGAGGGATAGGTGGCCACACCTTC. This encodes CASRREGGIGGHTF.

This clone was detected once. The rearrangement links TRBV5-1 to TRBJ2-5; TRBD1 matches 7 bases. Germline V CDR1 and CDR2: SGHRS, YFSETQ. The CDR3 runs to 14 residues. V lost 0 bases and J lost 5; bases outside the gene matches: 4. The chain's CDR3 is CASSLGDSRETQYF. DNA of the CDR3: TGCGCCAGCAGCTTGGGGGACAGTCGGGAGACCCAGTACTTC.

The genes are TRBV7-2 and TRBJ2-1; 14 bases map to TRBD2. CDR1 and CDR2 (germline): SGHTA, FQGNSA. The CDR3 covers 14 residues. V was pared by 1 base and J by 10 bases, with 0 bases of the junction left unmatched. Here the CDR3 reads CASSLGLAGGEQFF. In nucleotides, the CDR3 is TGTGCCAGCAGCTTAGGACTAGCGGGAGGGGAGCAGTTCTTC.

The gene calls are TRBV5-5 and TRBJ2-7, with TRBD2 matching 7 bases. The CDR3 runs 16 residues. V trimming: 4 bases; J trimming: 2 bases; junction bases outside the gene matches: 12. Germline values: CDR1 SGHKS, CDR2 YYEKEE (reference sequence). The CDR3 DNA is TGTGCCAGCAGCCATGGACAATCTAGCGGCACCTACGAGCAGTACTTC. Amino acid sequence: CASSHGQSSGTYEQYF.

The CDR3 coding sequence is TGCGCCAGCAGCTCGGACGGAGATATGTCCTCTGGCTACACCTTC. It codes for CASSSDGDMSSGYTF. The chain couples TRBV5-1 to TRBJ1-2; D unclear. Germline CDR1 reads SGHRS; CDR2 reads YFSETQ. V was trimmed by 3 bases and J by 7 bases, leaving 19 bases between them. This CDR3 has 15 residues.

This clone was seen at least ten times. The chain has TRBV30 and TRBJ2-5; TRBD1 matches 9 bases. The J segment lost 4 bases and the V segment lost 3 bases, leaving 6 bases of the junction unmatched. Germline V gene sequence: CDR1 GTSNPN, CDR2 SVGIG (reference sequence). This CDR3 is built from 14 residues. Here the CDR3 DNA reads TGTGCCTGGAGCAAGGGGACAGGGAGAGAGACCCAGTACTTC. Translation: CAWSKGTGRETQYF.

The chain couples TRBV7-9 to TRBJ2-1; D may correspond to TRBD1 or TRBD2 (5 bases each). CDR1 and CDR2 from the germline V gene are SEHNR and FQNEAQ (reference sequence). CDR3 length equals 14 residues. V was cut by 3 bases and J by 8 bases, with 14 bases left in between. CDR3 DNA: TGTGCCAGCAGCTTCGTTGGGGGTTTCGATGAGCAGTTCTTC. Translation gives CASSFVGGFDEQFF.

The chain uses TRBV11-1 and TRBJ1-5; D remains ambiguous. V was cut by 1 base and J by 0 bases, with 4 bases left in between. This CDR3 has 14 amino acids. CDR1 SGHAT and CDR2 FQDESV come from the germline V gene (reference sequence). CDR3 coding DNA: TGTGCCAGCAGCTTAGGGAATAGCAATCAGCCCCAGCATTTT. Translating it yields CASSLGNSNQPQHF. The whole variable domain, remainder taken from reference TRBV11-1 and TRBJ1-5, is EAEVAQSPRYKITEKSQAVAFWCDPISGHATLYWYRQILGQGPELLVQFQDESVVDDSQLPKDRFSAERLKGVDSTLKIQPAELGDSAMYLCASSLGNSNQPQHFGDGTRLSIL.

This chain links TRBV11-3 with TRBJ2-1; the match to TRBD2 covers 10 bases. The CDR3 length is 15 residues. The germline V gene encodes CDR1 SGHNT and CDR2 YENEEA. The trim removed 4 bases at V and 4 bases at J, leaving 4 bases unmatched. The CDR3 reads CASSWRTSGYNEQFF. The CDR3 DNA follows: TGTGCCAGCAGCTGGCGGACTAGCGGTTACAATGAGCAGTTCTTC.

The J gene is TRBJ2-1, the V gene TRBV6-1; 7 nucleotides match TRBD1. Germline assignment: CDR1 MNHNS and CDR2 SASEGT. Unmatched junction bases numbered 7, after V lost 7 bases and J lost 7 bases. The CDR3 is 13 amino acids. CDR3 region: CASTRTGRNEQFF. CDR3 DNA: TGTGCCAGCACCCGGACAGGACGAAATGAGCAGTTCTTC.

CDR3 protein: CASSPRLAGGTQETQYF. The CDR3, as DNA: TGTGCCAGCAGCCCTAGACTAGCGGGGGGTACCCAAGAGACCCAGTACTTC. This chain connects TRBV14 to TRBJ2-5, with 13 bases aligning to TRBD2. Per the germline V gene, CDR1 is SGHDN and CDR2 is FVKESK. The CDR3 extends over 17 amino acids. J was trimmed by 1 base and V by 4 bases; bases with no gene match: 6. Complete variable domain (other parts from reference TRBV14 and TRBJ2-5): EAGVTQFPSHSVIEKGQTVTLRCDPISGHDNLYWYRRVMGKEIKFLLHFVKESKQDESGMPNNRFLAERTGGTYSTLKVQPAELEDSGVYFCASSPRLAGGTQETQYFGPGTRLLVL.

This clone has only a few counts. The gene calls are TRBV4-3 and TRBJ2-5; D is tentatively TRBD1 or TRBD2 (6 bases each). The CDR3 runs to 15 residues. Per the germline V gene, CDR1 is LGHNA and CDR2 is YSLEER. The V end lost 4 bases, the J end lost 2 bases, and 14 bases lay between the germline ends. This CDR3 reads CASSRVGGLQETQYF. CDR3 DNA: TGCGCCAGCAGCCGCGTCGGGGGCCTACAAGAGACCCAGTACTTC.

The chain uses TRBV2 and TRBJ2-7; 8 bases line up with TRBD1. The V gene's germline CDR1 is SNHLY and CDR2 FYNNEI. CDR3 size: 13 residues. J was trimmed by 4 bases and V by 3 bases; bases with no gene match: 2. The CDR3 region is CASSDQGAYEQYF. In DNA form, the CDR3 reads TGTGCCAGCAGTGACCAGGGGGCTTACGAGCAGTACTTC.

The CDR3 loop is CASSLAGTGTEKLFF. As DNA, the CDR3 is TGCGCCAGCAGCTTGGCAGGGACAGGGACGGAAAAACTGTTTTTT. V gene TRBV5-1 combines with J gene TRBJ1-4, with TRBD1 matching over 9 bases. Trimming removed 0 bases from V and 8 bases from J; junction bases left unmatched: 5. Germline V gene sequence: CDR1 SGHRS, CDR2 YFSETQ. The CDR3 length is 15 residues.

A note on this clone: This may be a read error, as it is one base from a much larger clone. V usage is TRBV25-1 and J usage is TRBJ2-5; TRBD1 aligns across 8 bases. V was clipped by 4 bases and J by 0 bases; unmatched bases: 7. The CDR3 covers 16 residues. CDR1 is MGHDK, CDR2 SYGVNS, per germline. In DNA form, the CDR3 reads TGTGCCAGCAGTGTGGCCTGGACAGGGTACCAAGAGACCCAGTACTTC. This codes for CASSVAWTGYQETQYF.

This clone has a handful of counts. This chain uses TRBV5-4 with TRBJ1-2; D is perhaps TRBD1 (5 bases). The CDR3 loop spans 13 amino acids. Germline lookup yields CDR1 SGHNT and CDR2 YYREEE (reference sequence). Deletions cut 2 bases from V and 7 bases from J, with 12 bases between. The CDR3: CASSFGGRSGYTF. Written as DNA, the CDR3 is TGTGCCAGCAGCTTTGGGGGGAGGAGTGGCTACACCTTC.

The gene calls are TRBV11-3 and TRBJ2-1; D unresolved. Per germline, CDR1 SGHNT and CDR2 YENEEA. V gave up 1 base and J gave up 7 bases, with 11 bases separating them. The CDR3 has 14 amino acids. Written as DNA, the CDR3 is TGTGCCAGCAGCTTAGGGCCAGCGAAGAATGAGCAGTTCTTC. As protein: CASSLGPAKNEQFF.

The V call is TRBV6-5, the J call TRBJ2-7, with 8 bases aligning to TRBD2. The V segment lost 3 bases and the J segment 1 base; nucleotides outside the gene matches: 8. Germline CDR1 reads MNHEY; CDR2 reads SVGAGI. The CDR3 spans 16 residues. CDR3 DNA: TGTGCCAGCAGTTATAGCGGGACCACCACTTCCTACGAGCAGTACTTC. The encoded protein is CASSYSGTTTSYEQYF.

The J gene is TRBJ2-7, the V gene TRBV5-1; D call uncertain. This CDR3 has 12 residues. Looked up from germline, CDR1 is SGHRS and CDR2 is YFSETQ. Trimming removed 5 bases at V and 6 bases at J, with 12 bases between. Here the CDR3 reads CASREGLGEQYF. The CDR3 DNA follows: TGCGCCAGCAGGGAAGGGCTGGGCGAGCAGTACTTC. Drawing the rest from reference TRBV5-1 and TRBJ2-7, the complete variable domain is KAGVTQTPRYLIKTRGQQVTLSCSPISGHRSVSWYQQTPGQGLQFLFEYFSETQRNKGNFPGRFSGRQFSNSRSEMNVSTLELGDSALYLCASREGLGEQYFGPGTRLTVT.

J is TRBJ2-3 and V is TRBV28; TRBD1 or TRBD2 may be the D gene (6 bases each). The CDR3 covers 18 residues. Germline V lookup: CDR1 MDHEN, CDR2 SYDVKM. Trimming took 4 bases from V and 3 from J, leaving 23 bases between them. CDR3 nucleotide sequence: TGTGCCAGCAGTTCGTACACCGGGGGAACAGGGAGGACAGATACGCAGTATTTT. It translates to CASSSYTGGTGRTDTQYF.

The CDR3 is CASSQLAGGVSSYEQYF. The CDR3 nucleotides read TGTGCCAGCAGCCAACTAGCGGGAGGGGTATCCTCCTACGAGCAGTACTTC. The chain links TRBV7-6 to TRBJ2-7, with 13 bases that match TRBD2. The CDR3 totals 17 residues. From germline, CDR1 is SGHVS and CDR2 FNYEAQ. The V segment lost 5 bases and the J segment 0 bases; nucleotides outside the gene matches: 7.

The rearrangement joins TRBV6-6 to TRBJ1-5; D is unclear. The CDR3 is 13 residues long. V lost 2 bases to trimming and J lost 3 bases, with 5 bases between them. Germline CDR1 reads MNHNY; CDR2 reads SVGAGI (reference sequence). CDR3 DNA sequence: TGTGCCAGCAGTTACGGTATCAATCAGCCCCAGCATTTT. Amino acid sequence: CASSYGINQPQHF.

This chain joins TRBV28 and TRBJ1-2; 7 nucleotides match TRBD1. The CDR3 has 14 residues. V lost 6 bases and J lost 0; bases outside the gene matches: 4. Per the germline V gene, CDR1 is MDHEN and CDR2 is SYDVKM. CDR3 bases: TGTGCCAGCAGACTACAGGGGACTAACTATGGCTACACCTTC. It translates to CASRLQGTNYGYTF.

This clone was detected many times. Distinct nucleotide sequences in the sample also encode this CDR3. The V and J genes are TRBV13 and TRBJ1-2, with 9 bases that match TRBD1. Unmatched junction bases numbered 11, after V lost 4 bases and J lost 5 bases. The germline V gene encodes CDR1 PRHDT and CDR2 FYEKMQ (reference sequence). The CDR3 has 16 residues. CDR3 protein: CASSSEPGQGRYGYTF. For the CDR3, the DNA is TGTGCCAGCAGCTCGGAACCCGGACAGGGGAGGTATGGCTACACCTTC.